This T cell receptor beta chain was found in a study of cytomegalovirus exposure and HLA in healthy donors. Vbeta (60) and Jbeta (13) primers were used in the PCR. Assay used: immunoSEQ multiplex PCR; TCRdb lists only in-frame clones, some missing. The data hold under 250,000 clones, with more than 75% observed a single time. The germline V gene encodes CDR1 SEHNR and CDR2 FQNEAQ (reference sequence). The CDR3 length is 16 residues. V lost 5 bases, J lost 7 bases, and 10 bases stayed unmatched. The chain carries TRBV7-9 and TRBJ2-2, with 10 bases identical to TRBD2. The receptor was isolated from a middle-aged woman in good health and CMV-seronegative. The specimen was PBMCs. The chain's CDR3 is CASSGYRRTSGGELFF. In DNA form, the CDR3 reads TGTGCCAGCAGCGGCTACCGAAGGACTAGCGGCGGGGAGCTGTTTTTT.